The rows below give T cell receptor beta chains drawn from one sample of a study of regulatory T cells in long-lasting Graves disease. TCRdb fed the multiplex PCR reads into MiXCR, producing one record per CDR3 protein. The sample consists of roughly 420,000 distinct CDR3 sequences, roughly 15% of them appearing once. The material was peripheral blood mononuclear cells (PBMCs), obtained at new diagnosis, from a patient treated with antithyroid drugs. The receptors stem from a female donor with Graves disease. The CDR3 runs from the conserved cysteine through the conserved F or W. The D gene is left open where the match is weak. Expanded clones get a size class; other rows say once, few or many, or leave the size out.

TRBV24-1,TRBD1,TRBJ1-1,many,TGTGCCACCAGTGATCAGGGGGGCACTGAAGCTTTCTTT,CATSDQGGTEAFF
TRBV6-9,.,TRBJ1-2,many,TGTGCCAGCAGTTACGAGGCCAGGGGAGAGGACACCTTC,CASSYEARGEDTF
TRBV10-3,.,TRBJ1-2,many,TGTGCCATCAGTGGGATCTCCAGGGGTGGCTACACCTTC,CAISGISRGGYTF
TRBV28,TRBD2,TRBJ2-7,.,TGTGCCAGCAGTTTCCAGCGGGAGCATGACGAGCAGTACTTC,CASSFQREHDEQYF
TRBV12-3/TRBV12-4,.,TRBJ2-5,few,TGTGCCAGCAAGGCCGTGGGAGAGACCCAGTACTTC,CASKAVGETQYF
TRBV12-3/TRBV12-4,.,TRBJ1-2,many,TGTGCCAGCAGTTTCCGACTGGGAGCGGGCTACACCTTC,CASSFRLGAGYTF
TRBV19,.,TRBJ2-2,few,TGTGCCAGTAGTATGACGTACCGACTCACCGGGGAGCTGTTTTTT,CASSMTYRLTGELFF
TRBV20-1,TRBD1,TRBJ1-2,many,TGCAGTGCTAGATACCAAGGGACAGAGGCTTTGGGCTATGGCTACACCTTC,CSARYQGTEALGYGYTF
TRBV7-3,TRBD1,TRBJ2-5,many,TGTGCCAGCAGCCCGAACAGGGGTCAAGAGACCCAGTACTTC,CASSPNRGQETQYF
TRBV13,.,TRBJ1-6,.,TGTGCCAGCAGGCATAAGGGGGGGTATAGTTCACCCCTCCACTTT,CASRHKGGYSSPLHF
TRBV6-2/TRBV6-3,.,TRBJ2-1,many,TGTGCCACCTGGACCCATAGCAATGAGCAGTTCTTC,CATWTHSNEQFF
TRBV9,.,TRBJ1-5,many,TGTGCCAGCAGCGTCTCCCCGGCAAGCAATCAGCCCCAGCATTTT,CASSVSPASNQPQHF
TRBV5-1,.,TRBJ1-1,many,TGCGCCAGCAGCTTGGAATGGCAGATTCACACTGAAGCTTTCTTT,CASSLEWQIHTEAFF
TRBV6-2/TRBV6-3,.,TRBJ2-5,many,TGTGCCAGCAGTTCCACTCGGGCTTTTAAGGGAAGAGAGACCCAGTACTTC,CASSSTRAFKGRETQYF
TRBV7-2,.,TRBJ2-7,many,TGTGCCAGCAGCCCGGCGTACGAGCAGTACTTC,CASSPAYEQYF
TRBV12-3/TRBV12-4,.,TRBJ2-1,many,TGTGCCAGCAGTTTTGGTCTCACCTACAATGAGCAGTTCTTC,CASSFGLTYNEQFF
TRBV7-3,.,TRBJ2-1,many,TGTGCCAGCGGTAGAGGGAACACTAATGAGCAGTTCTTC,CASGRGNTNEQFF
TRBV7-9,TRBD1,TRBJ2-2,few,TGTGCCAGCAGCCTCTACCGGGACAGAATTTCCACCGGGGAGCTGTTTTTT,CASSLYRDRISTGELFF
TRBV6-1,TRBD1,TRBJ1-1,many,TGTGCCAGCAGTCGGACAGGGGGCTTAGGAACTGAAGCTTTCTTT,CASSRTGGLGTEAFF
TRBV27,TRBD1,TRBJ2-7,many,TGTGCCAGCAGCCTTGGGACAGGGCCGGGCGAGCAGTACTTC,CASSLGTGPGEQYF
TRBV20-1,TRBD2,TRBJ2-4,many,TGCAGTGCTAGAGAAACTAGCGGAAACATTCAGTACTTC,CSARETSGNIQYF
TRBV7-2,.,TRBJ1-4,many,TGTGCCAGCAGCTTAGCCGATCAGAAACTGTTTTTT,CASSLADQKLFF
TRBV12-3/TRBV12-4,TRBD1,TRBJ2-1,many,TGTGCCAGCAGTTTAGCGGGACAGGGTCTCATCCATGAGCAGTTCTTC,CASSLAGQGLIHEQFF
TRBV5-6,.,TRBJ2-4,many,TGTGCCAGCAGCTTGGGACCGAGAGTTCTAGCCAAAAACATTCAGTACTTC,CASSLGPRVLAKNIQYF
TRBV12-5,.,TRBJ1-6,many,TGTGCTAGTGGTTTGGTACCGGGGATCTCACCCCTCCACTTT,CASGLVPGISPLHF
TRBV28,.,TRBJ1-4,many,TGTGCCAGCAGTTTAATGGGCCAGGGTAACGAAAAACTGTTTTTT,CASSLMGQGNEKLFF
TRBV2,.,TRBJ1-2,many,TGTGCCAGCAATTTCAGACAGTCGGGCTACACCTTC,CASNFRQSGYTF
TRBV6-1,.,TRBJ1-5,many,TGTGCCAGCAGTGAACGGGCAGGGGTACTGAGAGGCAATCAGCCCCAGCATTTT,CASSERAGVLRGNQPQHF
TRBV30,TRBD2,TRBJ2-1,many,TGTGCCTGGAGTTCCCCGGGACTACATGCCTACAATGAGCAGTTCTTC,CAWSSPGLHAYNEQFF
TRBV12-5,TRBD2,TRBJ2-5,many,TGTGCTAGTGGTTTGGACCCCGGGGGGCAAGAGACCCAGTACTTC,CASGLDPGGQETQYF
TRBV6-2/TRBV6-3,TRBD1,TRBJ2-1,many,TGTGCCAGCAGTTACTCCCCCGGGACAGGGGTCTACAATGAGCAGTTCTTC,CASSYSPGTGVYNEQFF
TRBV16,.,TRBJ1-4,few,TGTGCCAGCAGCTTCGAACAAACTGCAACTAATGAAAAACTGTTTTTT,CASSFEQTATNEKLFF
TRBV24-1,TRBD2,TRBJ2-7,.,TGTGCCACCAGTGATTTAGGTACTAGCGGAACGTACGAGCAGTACTTC,CATSDLGTSGTYEQYF
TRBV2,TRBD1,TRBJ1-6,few,TGTGCCAGCAGTAAGGACAGGAACTATAATTCACCCCTCCACTTT,CASSKDRNYNSPLHF
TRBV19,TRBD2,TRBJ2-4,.,TGTGCCAGTAGTATAGCTAGCGGGAGCGGCAAAAACATTCAGTACTTC,CASSIASGSGKNIQYF
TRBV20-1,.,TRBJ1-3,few,TGCAGTGCCCGGGGGGGGGGCTCTGGAAACACCATATATTTT,CSARGGGSGNTIYF
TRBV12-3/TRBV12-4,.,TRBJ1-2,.,TGTGCCAGCAGTTCGACTTCTGGGGGCTACACCTTT,CASSSTSGGYTF
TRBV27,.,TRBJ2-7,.,TGTGCCAGCAGTCGTCCCGCAGCCTACGAGCAGTACTTC,CASSRPAAYEQYF
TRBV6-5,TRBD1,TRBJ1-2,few,TGTGCCAGCAGTTCCCCTCGGGGACAGGGGGCATTTGGCTACACCTTC,CASSSPRGQGAFGYTF
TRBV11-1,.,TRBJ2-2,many,TGTGCCAGCAGCCCGTTTTCGGGTTCCGGGGAGCTGTTTTTT,CASSPFSGSGELFF
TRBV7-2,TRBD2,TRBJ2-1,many,TGTGCCAGCAGCCCCCTAGCGGGACGAGACAATGAGCAGTTCTTC,CASSPLAGRDNEQFF
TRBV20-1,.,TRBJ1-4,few,TGCAGTGCTAGAGGGGGAGGAGGGGAAAAACTGTTTTTT,CSARGGGGEKLFF
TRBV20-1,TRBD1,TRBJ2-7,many,TGCAGTGCTGCACGACAGGGGGCCAACTACGAGCAGTACTTC,CSAARQGANYEQYF
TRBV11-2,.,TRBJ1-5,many,TGTGCCAGCAGCTTAGATTATAGCAATCAGCCCCAGCATTTT,CASSLDYSNQPQHF
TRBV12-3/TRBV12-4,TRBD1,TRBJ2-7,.,TGTGCCAGCAGTCCCTTCGGGGACAGGGACTACGAGCAGTACTTC,CASSPFGDRDYEQYF
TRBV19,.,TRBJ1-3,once,TGTGCCAGTAGCCCGAATGCTTTCTCTGGAAACACCATATATTTT,CASSPNAFSGNTIYF
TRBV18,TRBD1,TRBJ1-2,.,TGTGCCAGCGGACGGGACAGGCACAACTATGGCTACACCTTC,CASGRDRHNYGYTF
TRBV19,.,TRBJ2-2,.,TGTGCCAGTAGTTCGTTCACCGGGGAGCTGTTTTTT,CASSSFTGELFF